The subject of this entry is one T cell receptor (beta chain). Antigen: not known. Profiling relied on immunoSEQ multiplex PCR, and the TCRdb table lists in-frame clones only, not all of them. The sample contains roughly 77,000 clones, 92% of which appear only once. The sample is drawn from a study of OX40 agonist ivuxolimab in advanced cancers. About the research overall: Patients received ivuxolimab, an agonistic anti-OX40 (CD134) antibody.

CDR3 length equals 14 residues. The germline V gene encodes CDR1 LNHDA and CDR2 SQIVND (reference sequence). Between the trimmed V and J ends, which lost 3 bases and 5 bases, there was a span of 11 bases. The study, taken as a whole, reports: Both blood CD4+ and CD8+ T cells showed clonal growth by week 6 at 0.1 to 3.0 mg/kg. In the 0.1-3.0 mg/kg groups, partial responders showed among the lowest expansion.

The chain is built from TRBV19 and TRBJ2-1, with D unclear. The sequence was obtained from an adult with an advanced solid tumor such as melanoma, head and neck, liver or kidney cancer. The sample in question was CD4+ or CD8+ T cells sorted from blood, obtained in a trial of the OX40 agonist ivuxolimab. CDR3 loop: CASSIVKSNNEQFF. CDR3 nucleotides: TGTGCCAGTAGTATCGTAAAAAGTAACAATGAGCAGTTCTTC.